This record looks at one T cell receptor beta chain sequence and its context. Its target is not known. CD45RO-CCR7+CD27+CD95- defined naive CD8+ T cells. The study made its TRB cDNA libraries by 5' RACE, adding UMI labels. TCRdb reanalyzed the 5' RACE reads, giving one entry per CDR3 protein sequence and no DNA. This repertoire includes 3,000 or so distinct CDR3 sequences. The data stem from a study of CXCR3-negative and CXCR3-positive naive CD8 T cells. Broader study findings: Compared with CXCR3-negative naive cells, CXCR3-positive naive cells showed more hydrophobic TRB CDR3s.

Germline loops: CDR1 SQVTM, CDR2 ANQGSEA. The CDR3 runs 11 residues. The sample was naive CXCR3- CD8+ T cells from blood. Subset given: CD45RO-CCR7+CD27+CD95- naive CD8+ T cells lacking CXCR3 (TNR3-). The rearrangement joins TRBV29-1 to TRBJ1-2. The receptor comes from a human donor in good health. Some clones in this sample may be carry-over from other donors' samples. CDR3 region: CSAVGTHGYTF.